Each of the 32 T cell receptor beta chains below was sequenced from the same sample in a study of T cell changes during pregnancy in multiple sclerosis. The protocol was immunoSEQ multiplex PCR, while the TCRdb copy is restricted to in-frame clones and leaves out a portion. The sample contains about 44,000 clones, nearly 95% of which appear only once. The source material was CD4+ T cells from peripheral blood mononuclear cells, sampled in the first trimester of pregnancy. Every receptor here comes from a female donor with multiple sclerosis, enrolled in a pregnancy study.

The chain couples TRBV13 to TRBJ1-1; D is undetermined. The CDR3 sequence is 16 residues long. V lost 0 bases and J 3 bases, leaving 14 bases between the germline ends. The germline gives CDR1 PRHDT, CDR2 FYEKMQ (reference sequence). The CDR3 region has the DNA TGTGCCAGCAGCTTAGGCCTTGGCGGATTCGACACTGAAGCTTTCTTT. This encodes CASSLGLGGFDTEAFF.

The chain uses TRBV30 and TRBJ1-5, with 9 bases lining up with TRBD1. Trimming removed 2 bases from V and 6 bases from J; junction bases left unmatched: 8. CDR1 is GTSNPN and CDR2 is SVGIG in the germline V gene (reference sequence). The CDR3 has 15 residues. The CDR3 nucleotides are TGTGCCTGGAGTCACGGGACAGGGTTCGTTCAGCCCCAGCATTTT. Its protein product is CAWSHGTGFVQPQHF.

V gene TRBV5-1 combines with J gene TRBJ2-3; TRBD2 aligns across 16 bases. Trimming removed 0 bases from V and 1 base from J; junction bases left unmatched: 8. Germline CDR1 reads SGHRS; CDR2 reads YFSETQ. CDR3 size: 20 residues. DNA for the CDR3: TGCGCCAGCAGCTTGGTACCGGGACTAGCGGGGGGGCCTGGCACAGATACGCAGTATTTT. Protein product: CASSLVPGLAGGPGTDTQYF. The whole variable domain, remainder taken from reference TRBV5-1 and TRBJ2-3, is KAGVTQTPRYLIKTRGQQVTLSCSPISGHRSVSWYQQTPGQGLQFLFEYFSETQRNKGNFPGRFSGRQFSNSRSEMNVSTLELGDSALYLCASSLVPGLAGGPGTDTQYFGPGTRLTVL.

The chain combines TRBV11-3 with TRBJ2-6; TRBD1 matches at 9 bases. Germline V gene data show CDR1 as SGHNT and CDR2 as YENEEA. Trimming cost V 5 bases and J 2 bases; bases outside gene matches: 7. CDR3 length: 17 residues. This chain's CDR3 is CASSQGQGRTGANVLTF. DNA for the CDR3: TGTGCCAGCAGCCAGGGACAGGGAAGGACTGGGGCCAACGTCCTGACTTTC.

The genes are TRBV6-5 and TRBJ1-5; 7 positions agree with TRBD1. V shed 4 bases, J shed 3 bases, and the junction held 6 bases outside the gene matches. This CDR3 comprises 15 residues. CDR1 and CDR2 (germline): MNHEY, SVGAGI. The CDR3 DNA follows: TGTGCCAGCAGTTCGACAGGGAGGAACAATCAGCCCCAGCATTTT. Amino acids: CASSSTGRNNQPQHF.

The V call is TRBV18, the J call TRBJ2-7, with D possibly TRBD1 on 6 matching bases. This CDR3 is built from 16 residues. Trimming took off 4 bases at V and 1 base at J, with 17 bases between the two ends. Germline assignment: CDR1 KGHSH and CDR2 LQKENI. CDR3 DNA sequence: TGTGCCAGCTCACAGGCCGGACAGCGCCAATCCTACGAGCAGTACTTC. Protein product: CASSQAGQRQSYEQYF.

This clone was found once. CDR3 amino acids: CASSINAQGGVIQYF. The CDR3 nucleotides read TGTGCCAGTAGTATTAACGCACAGGGGGGAGTCATTCAGTACTTC. V usage is TRBV19 and J usage is TRBJ2-4, with 8 bases that match TRBD1. Germline-derived CDR1 and CDR2 are LNHDA and SQIVND (reference sequence). V lost 3 bases and J lost 9; bases outside the gene matches: 10. The CDR3 runs to 15 residues.

The J gene is TRBJ1-6, the V gene TRBV7-6; D gene ambiguous. V dropped 5 bases and J dropped 6 bases, with 11 bases sitting between them. In germline, CDR1 is SGHVS, CDR2 FNYEAQ. This CDR3 has 14 residues. CDR3 DNA sequence: TGTGCCAGCAGCCAGGAGGGATCTAATTCACCCCTCCACTTT. Amino acid sequence: CASSQEGSNSPLHF.

This rearrangement joins TRBV7-9 to TRBJ1-2, with a possible D match to TRBD1 (6 bases). This CDR3 has 13 amino acids. The V end lost 5 bases, the J end lost 3 bases, and 10 bases lay between the germline ends. CDR1 and CDR2 from the germline V gene are SEHNR and FQNEAQ (reference sequence). CDR3 coding DNA: TGTGCCAGCAGCCCGACAGGCGACTATGGCTACACCTTC. It translates to CASSPTGDYGYTF.

The chain carries TRBV11-3 and TRBJ2-2; tentatively, D is TRBD1 (6 bases). V lost 4 bases and J lost 7, with 16 bases in between. The germline gives CDR1 SGHNT, CDR2 YENEEA. This CDR3 region has 15 residues. The CDR3 DNA reads as TGTGCCAGCAGCTCGCCGGCAGGGGCTGACGGGGAGCTGTTTTTT. It encodes CASSSPAGADGELFF.

The V call is TRBV18, the J call TRBJ1-3; maybe TRBD1 (6 bases). V dropped 6 bases and J dropped 0 bases, with 15 bases sitting between them. From germline, CDR1 is KGHSH and CDR2 LQKENI. The CDR3 length is 16 residues. The CDR3 DNA reads as TGTGCCAGCTCTTTGGCTGGACAGCACTCTGGAAACACCATATATTTT. It codes for CASSLAGQHSGNTIYF.

The rearrangement links TRBV15 to TRBJ1-1, with D maybe TRBD1 (6 bases). The CDR3 runs 15 residues. V was pared by 0 bases and J by 12 bases, with 20 bases between. Germline V CDR1 and CDR2: LNHNV, YYDKDF (reference sequence). In DNA form, the CDR3 reads TGTGCCACCAGCAGAGATTGGGGGGGCCCTTCCCGAACTTTCTTT. Its protein product is CATSRDWGGPSRTFF. Variable domain in full (rest from reference TRBV15 and TRBJ1-1): DAMVIQNPRYQVTQFGKPVTLSCSQTLNHNVMYWYQQKSSQAPKLLFHYYDKDFNNEADTPDNFQSRRPNTSFCFLDIRSPGLGDTAMYLCATSRDWGGPSRTFFGQGTRLTVV.

The gene calls are TRBV18 and TRBJ1-5; D is undetermined. The germline gives CDR1 KGHSH, CDR2 LQKENI. The CDR3 totals 15 residues. The V gene lost 2 bases and the J gene lost 11 bases, with 19 bases spanning the gap. The CDR3 loop reads CASSPVPGYPFAQHF. The CDR3 region has the DNA TGTGCCAGCTCACCAGTTCCGGGATACCCGTTTGCCCAGCATTTT. Complete variable domain (other parts from reference TRBV18 and TRBJ1-5): NAGVMQNPRHLVRRRGQEARLRCSPMKGHSHVYWYRQLPEEGLKFMVYLQKENIIDESGMPKERFSAEFPKEGPSILRIQQVVRGDSAAYFCASSPVPGYPFAQHFGDGTRLSIL.

The chain uses TRBV6-6 and TRBJ2-2; no reliable D call. The ends were cut back, 0 bases at V and 6 bases at J, with 14 bases in the middle. Germline CDR1 reads MNHNY; CDR2 reads SVGAGI (reference sequence). The CDR3 sequence is 16 residues long. The CDR3: CASSYSSPIVAGELFF. The CDR3 DNA sequence: TGTGCCAGCAGTTACTCGAGCCCCATTGTGGCCGGGGAGCTGTTTTTT.

A single count supports this clone. J is TRBJ1-1 and V is TRBV6-5, with a possible D match to TRBD1 (5 bases). The CDR3 is made up of 14 amino acids. CDR1 and CDR2 (germline): MNHEY, SVGAGI. V lost 6 bases, J lost 0 bases, and 11 bases lay in between. Here the CDR3 DNA reads TGTGCCAGCAGCATGGGGCCAGTGAACACTGAAGCTTTCTTT. It is translated as CASSMGPVNTEAFF.

V and J are TRBV19 and TRBJ2-7, with D unclear. Germline V lookup: CDR1 LNHDA, CDR2 SQIVND (reference sequence). The CDR3 is 14 amino acids. V lost 3 bases to trimming and J lost 0 bases, with 9 bases between them. The CDR3 DNA is TGTGCCAGTAGTATCAGTCCCGACTCCTACGAGCAGTACTTC. Translating it yields CASSISPDSYEQYF.

The rearrangement uses TRBV4-2 and TRBJ2-1; 8 bases are a match to TRBD2. The germline V gene encodes CDR1 LGHNA and CDR2 YNFKEQ. The CDR3 has 16 amino acids. J gave up 9 bases and V 0 bases, and 10 bases lay outside the gene matches. The CDR3: CASSQDGGGTGGEQFF. The CDR3 DNA reads as TGTGCCAGCAGCCAAGACGGCGGGGGGACGGGCGGTGAGCAGTTCTTC.

The chain is built from TRBV30 and TRBJ2-1, with TRBD2 identical over 9 bases. CDR1 GTSNPN and CDR2 SVGIG come from the germline V gene (reference sequence). Trimming took 2 bases from V and 9 from J; bases not matched to a gene: 5. CDR3 length equals 13 residues. The CDR3 DNA reads as TGTGCCTGGAGTCGCGCGGGGGGGGGTGAGCAGTTCTTC. As protein: CAWSRAGGGEQFF. The variable domain in full, with the rest retrieved from reference TRBV30 and TRBJ2-1, is SQTIHQWPATLVQPVGSPLSLECTVEGTSNPNLYWYRQAAGRGLQLLFYSVGIGQISSEVPQNLSASRPQDRQFILSSKKLLLSDSGFYLCAWSRAGGGEQFFGPGTRLTVL.

The CDR3 loop reads CASSVGTAIRSYNSPLHF. CDR3 bases: TGTGCCAGCAGCGTTGGGACAGCTATCCGCTCCTATAATTCACCCCTCCACTTT. V usage is TRBV9 and J usage is TRBJ1-6; 7 nucleotides match TRBD1. Germline V lookup: CDR1 SGDLS, CDR2 YYNGEE. J was trimmed by 0 bases and V by 2 bases; bases with no gene match: 8. The CDR3 length is 18 residues.

The V and J genes are TRBV5-5 and TRBJ2-2, with TRBD2 matching 7 bases. The germline V gene has CDR1 SGHKS and CDR2 YYEKEE (reference sequence). The CDR3 sequence is 16 residues long. V shed 2 bases, J shed 4 bases, and the junction held 8 bases outside the gene matches. For the CDR3, the DNA is TGTGCCAGCAGCTTCCCCGGGACTAAAATCACCGGGGAGCTGTTTTTT. The encoded protein is CASSFPGTKITGELFF.

V gene TRBV5-1 combines with J gene TRBJ1-4, with D unclear. Trimming cost V 4 bases and J 5 bases, with 12 bases left between them. Germline V CDR1 and CDR2: SGHRS, YFSETQ. The CDR3 spans 14 residues. This CDR3 is CASSGGQPNEKLFF. DNA of the CDR3: TGCGCCAGCAGCGGCGGGCAGCCAAATGAAAAACTGTTTTTT.

J is TRBJ2-1 and V is TRBV6-6; 7 bases align to TRBD1. After removal of 6 bases from V and 0 bases from J, the junction contained 8 bases not matched to a gene. This CDR3 is built from 16 residues. The V gene's germline CDR1 is MNHNY and CDR2 SVGAGI (reference sequence). Here the CDR3 DNA reads TGTGCCAGCAGAAACCCAGGGGGAAACTCCTACAATGAGCAGTTCTTC. Translated: CASRNPGGNSYNEQFF.

The gene calls are TRBV9 and TRBJ1-1; D is undetermined. The CDR3 has 14 amino acids. Trimming left V 3 bases short and J 3 bases short, with 12 bases between. The germline gives CDR1 SGDLS, CDR2 YYNGEE. The CDR3 region is CASSASVRDTEAFF. CDR3 nucleotides: TGTGCCAGCAGCGCATCGGTGAGGGACACTGAAGCTTTCTTT.

The J gene is TRBJ1-4, the V gene TRBV6-6, with a tentative D call TRBD1 (5 bases). V dropped 0 bases and J dropped 5 bases, with 7 bases sitting between them. The CDR3 spans 14 residues. Germline V lookup: CDR1 MNHNY, CDR2 SVGAGI (reference sequence). In DNA, the CDR3 is TGTGCCAGCAGTTACTCGGGGCAGAATGAAAAACTGTTTTTT. Its translation is CASSYSGQNEKLFF.

J is TRBJ2-3 and V is TRBV19; TRBD1 agrees at 7 bases. This CDR3 spans 13 amino acids. Germline CDR1 reads LNHDA; CDR2 reads SQIVND (reference sequence). J was trimmed by 2 bases and V by 6 bases; bases with no gene match: 2. CDR3 coding DNA: TGTGCCAGTAGAGACAGGGCCACAGATACGCAGTATTTT. This codes for CASRDRATDTQYF.

This chain links TRBV14 with TRBJ2-7; 9 positions agree with TRBD2. The trim removed 5 bases at V and 2 bases at J, leaving 4 bases unmatched. Germline-derived CDR1 and CDR2 are SGHDN and FVKESK. The CDR3 totals 14 residues. In DNA form, the CDR3 reads TGTGCCAGCAGCATAGCGGGGGCCCCCTACGAGCAGTACTTC. It codes for CASSIAGAPYEQYF.

The chain has TRBV5-1 and TRBJ2-3; possibly TRBD1 for D (6 bases). The CDR3 is 15 residues long. Per germline, CDR1 SGHRS and CDR2 YFSETQ. V was cut by 1 base and J by 3 bases, with 12 bases left in between. The CDR3 nucleotides are TGCGCCAGCAGCTTGCAGGGGACAACAACAGATACGCAGTATTTT. Its translation is CASSLQGTTTDTQYF.

The CDR3 sequence is CASSPSLFSGNQPQHF. The CDR3 nucleotides are TGTGCCAGCAGCCCGAGTCTTTTCTCGGGGAATCAGCCCCAGCATTTT. The chain has TRBV7-8 and TRBJ1-5; D is ambiguous. Germline assignment: CDR1 SGHVS and CDR2 FQNEAQ. The CDR3 is 16 residues long. V lost 5 bases to trimming and J lost 4 bases, with 18 bases between them.

The rearrangement uses TRBV28 and TRBJ1-4; 9 bases map to TRBD1. Looked up from germline, CDR1 is MDHEN and CDR2 is SYDVKM. The CDR3 consists of 15 residues. Losses at the gene ends were 5 bases for V and 8 bases for J; bases not matched to a gene: 9. CDR3 bases: TGTGCCAGCAGTCTCGGGACAGGGAAGCGGGAAAAACTGTTTTTT. Translated, it gives CASSLGTGKREKLFF.

The chain uses TRBV5-4 and TRBJ2-1, with D possibly matching TRBD1 (6 bases). Germline CDR1 and CDR2: SGHNT and YYREEE (reference sequence). V dropped 4 bases and J dropped 0 bases, with 11 bases sitting between them. There are 15 residues in the CDR3. CDR3 amino acids: CASSKTGSSYNEQFF. DNA of the CDR3: TGTGCCAGCAGCAAAACAGGGAGCTCCTACAATGAGCAGTTCTTC.

The gene calls are TRBV29-1 and TRBJ1-2; D remains unclear. V was clipped by 3 bases and J by 1 base, with 9 bases between them. Looked up from germline, CDR1 is SQVTM and CDR2 is ANQGSEA. The length of the CDR3 is 13 residues. CDR3 loop: CSVEPALNYGYTF. In nucleotides, the CDR3 is TGCAGCGTTGAGCCAGCGCTTAACTATGGCTACACCTTC.

This chain links TRBV6-1 with TRBJ1-5; the D gene is possibly TRBD1 (5 bases). V lost 6 bases, J lost 4 bases, and 10 bases lay in between. CDR3 length: 13 residues. Germline assignment: CDR1 MNHNS and CDR2 SASEGT. CDR3 protein: CASRGGSNQPQHF. The CDR3 DNA follows: TGTGCCAGCAGGGGGGGGAGTAATCAGCCCCAGCATTTT.